The clone carrying this T cell receptor (beta chain) has a count of ten or more. V lost 4 bases to trimming and J lost 6 bases; unmatched junction nucleotides: 5. Germline V gives CDR1 PRHDT, CDR2 FYEKMQ (reference sequence). The CDR3 is 13 residues long. This entry is derived from a study of T cells in Graves' hyperthyroidism and ophthalmopathy. RNA transcripts provided the source from which TCR beta CDR3 regions were amplified. The HTBI set primed first-round TCR CDR3 RT-PCR. Via MiXCR, TCRdb re-called the multiplex PCR reads, giving one row per CDR3 protein. The sample consists of about 500,000 distinct CDR3 sequences, 15% to 20% of them appearing once.

Sequencing was carried out using blood. The V call is TRBV13, the J call TRBJ1-2; 7 nucleotides align to TRBD1. The TCR originated in a young woman with Graves' ophthalmopathy. The CDR3 loop reads CASSYDRVNGYTF. The CDR3, as DNA: TGTGCCAGCAGCTACGACAGGGTGAATGGCTACACCTTC. The full variable domain, its missing parts supplied by reference TRBV13 and TRBJ1-2, is AAGVIQSPRHLIKEKRETATLKCYPIPRHDTVYWYQQGPGQDPQFLISFYEKMQSDKGSIPDRFSAQQFSDYHSELNMSSLELGDSALYFCASSYDRVNGYTFGSGTRLTVV.